This T cell receptor (beta chain) came from a study of T cell clones after liver transplantation. TCRdb's copy holds only in-frame clones and misses some; the assay was immunoSEQ multiplex PCR. The table has more than 95,000 clones, just over 90% seen once; the top ten hold around 0.8%. The CDR3 is 18 residues long. The germline gives CDR1 SGHNT, CDR2 YENEEA. The V end lost 0 bases, the J end lost 1 base, and 17 bases lay between the germline ends. The chain links TRBV11-3 to TRBJ2-3; the D call may be TRBD1 or TRBD2 (5 bases each). The sample in question was CD4+ T cells from blood, obtained 12 months after liver transplant. The receptor's source is a human patient who received a liver transplant. Some T cells may be graft donor cells. CDR3 DNA: TGTGCCAGCAGCTTAGATCTGATGGGACGGGGACGCACAGATACGCAGTATTTT. Protein sequence: CASSLDLMGRGRTDTQYF.